This T cell receptor (beta chain) stems from a study of OX40 agonist ivuxolimab in advanced cancers. Notes on the study in general: Both CD4+ and CD8+ T cell populations in blood had undergone clonal expansion by week 6 at 0.1 to 3.0 mg/kg.

A history of autoimmune disease or systemic immunosuppression excluded patients. Profiled with immunoSEQ multiplex PCR; TCRdb holds only in-frame clones, not every one. In the table there are 80,000 to 100,000 clones, about nine tenths of which are singletons. Trimming took off 0 bases at V and 7 bases at J, with 9 bases between the two ends. Germline V gene data show CDR1 as MNHNS and CDR2 as SASEGT. This CDR3 is built from 13 residues. Turning to this clone: Its antigen is unidentified.

The rearrangement links TRBV6-1 to TRBJ1-2; unclear D gene. The origin of this receptor is an adult with an advanced solid tumor such as melanoma, head and neck, liver or kidney cancer. The input for sequencing was CD4+ or CD8+ T cells sorted from blood, taken in a trial of the OX40 agonist ivuxolimab. CDR3 region: CASSEANSRGYTF. CDR3 bases: TGTGCCAGCAGTGAAGCGAATAGTCGTGGCTACACCTTC.